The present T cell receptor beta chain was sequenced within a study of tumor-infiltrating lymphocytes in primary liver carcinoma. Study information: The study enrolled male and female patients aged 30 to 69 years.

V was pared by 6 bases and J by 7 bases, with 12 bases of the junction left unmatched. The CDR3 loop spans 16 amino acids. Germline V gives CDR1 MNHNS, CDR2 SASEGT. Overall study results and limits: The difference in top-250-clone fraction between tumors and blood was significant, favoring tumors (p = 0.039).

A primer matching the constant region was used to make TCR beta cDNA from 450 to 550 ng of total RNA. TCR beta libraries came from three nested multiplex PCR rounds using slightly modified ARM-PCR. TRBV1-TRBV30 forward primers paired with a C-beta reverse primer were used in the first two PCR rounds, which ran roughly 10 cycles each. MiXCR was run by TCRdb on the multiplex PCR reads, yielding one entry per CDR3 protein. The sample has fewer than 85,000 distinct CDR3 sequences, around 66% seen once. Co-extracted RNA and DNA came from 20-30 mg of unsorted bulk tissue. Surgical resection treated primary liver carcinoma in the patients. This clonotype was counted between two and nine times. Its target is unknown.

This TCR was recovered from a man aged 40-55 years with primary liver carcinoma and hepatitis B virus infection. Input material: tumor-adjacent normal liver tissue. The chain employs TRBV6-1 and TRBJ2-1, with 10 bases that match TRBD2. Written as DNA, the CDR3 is TGTGCCAGCAGAGCCATTCGGACTAGCGGTTATAATGAGCAGTTCTTC. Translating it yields CASRAIRTSGYNEQFF.